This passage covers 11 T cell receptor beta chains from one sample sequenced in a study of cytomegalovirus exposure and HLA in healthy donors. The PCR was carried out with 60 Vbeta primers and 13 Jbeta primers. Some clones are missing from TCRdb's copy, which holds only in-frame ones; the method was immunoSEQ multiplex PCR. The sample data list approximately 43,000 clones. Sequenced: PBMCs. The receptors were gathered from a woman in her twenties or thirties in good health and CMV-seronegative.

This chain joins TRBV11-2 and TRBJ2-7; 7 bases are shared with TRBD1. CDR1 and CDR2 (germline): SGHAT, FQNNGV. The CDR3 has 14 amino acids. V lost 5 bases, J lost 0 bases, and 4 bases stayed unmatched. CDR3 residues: CASSKGQTSYEQYF. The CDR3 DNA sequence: TGTGCCAGCAGCAAGGGACAGACCTCCTACGAGCAGTACTTC.

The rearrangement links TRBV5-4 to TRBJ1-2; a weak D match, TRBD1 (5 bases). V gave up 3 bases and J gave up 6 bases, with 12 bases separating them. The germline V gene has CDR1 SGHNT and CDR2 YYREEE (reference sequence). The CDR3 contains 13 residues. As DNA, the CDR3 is TGTGCCAGCAGCTCGACGCGACAGAATGGCTACACCTTC. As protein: CASSSTRQNGYTF.

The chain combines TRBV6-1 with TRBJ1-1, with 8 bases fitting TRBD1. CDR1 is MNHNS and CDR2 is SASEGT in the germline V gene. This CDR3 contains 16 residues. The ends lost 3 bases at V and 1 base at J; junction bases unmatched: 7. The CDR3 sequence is CASSDPLGQENTEAFF. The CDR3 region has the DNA TGTGCCAGCAGTGACCCACTGGGACAGGAGAACACTGAAGCTTTCTTT.

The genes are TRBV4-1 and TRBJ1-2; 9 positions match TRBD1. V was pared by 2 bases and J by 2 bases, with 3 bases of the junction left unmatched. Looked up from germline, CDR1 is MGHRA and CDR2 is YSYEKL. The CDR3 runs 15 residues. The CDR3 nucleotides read TGCGCCAGCAGCCAACCTGGGACAGGGAACTATGGCTACACCTTC. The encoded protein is CASSQPGTGNYGYTF.

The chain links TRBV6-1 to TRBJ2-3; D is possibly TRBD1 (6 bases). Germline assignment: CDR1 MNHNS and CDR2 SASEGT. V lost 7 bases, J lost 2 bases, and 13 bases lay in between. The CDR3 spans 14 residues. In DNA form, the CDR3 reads TGTGCCAGCACGACAGGCGGCAACACAGATACGCAGTATTTT. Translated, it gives CASTTGGNTDTQYF.

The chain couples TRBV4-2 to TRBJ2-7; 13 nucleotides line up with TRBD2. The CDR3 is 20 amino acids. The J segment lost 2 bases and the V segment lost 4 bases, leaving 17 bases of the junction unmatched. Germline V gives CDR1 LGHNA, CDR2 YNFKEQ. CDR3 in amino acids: CASSRNKQGVGLAGTYEQYF. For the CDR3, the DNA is TGTGCCAGCAGCCGGAATAAACAGGGTGTGGGACTAGCGGGAACCTACGAGCAGTACTTC.

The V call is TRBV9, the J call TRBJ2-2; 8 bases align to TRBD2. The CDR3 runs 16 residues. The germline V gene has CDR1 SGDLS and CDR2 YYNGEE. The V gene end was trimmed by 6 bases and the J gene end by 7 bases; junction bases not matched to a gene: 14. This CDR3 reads CASNLRSGGADGELFF. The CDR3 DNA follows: TGTGCCAGCAACCTAAGAAGCGGGGGCGCGGACGGGGAGCTGTTTTTT.

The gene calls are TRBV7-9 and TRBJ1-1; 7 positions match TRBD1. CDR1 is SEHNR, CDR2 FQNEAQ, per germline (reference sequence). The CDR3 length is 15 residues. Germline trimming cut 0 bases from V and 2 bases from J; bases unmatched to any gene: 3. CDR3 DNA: TGTGCCAGCAGCTTAGCGAGAGGGGGCAACACTGAAGCTTTCTTT. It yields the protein CASSLARGGNTEAFF.

The DNA of the CDR3 is TGTGCCTGGGGGCCCGATGCCGTATCCTCGGGGGGCTACACCTTC. This sequence encodes CAWGPDAVSSGGYTF. The rearrangement uses TRBV30 and TRBJ1-2; unclear D gene. Germline loops: CDR1 GTSNPN, CDR2 SVGIG (reference sequence). The CDR3 has 15 residues. V gave up 5 bases and J gave up 8 bases, with 24 bases separating them.

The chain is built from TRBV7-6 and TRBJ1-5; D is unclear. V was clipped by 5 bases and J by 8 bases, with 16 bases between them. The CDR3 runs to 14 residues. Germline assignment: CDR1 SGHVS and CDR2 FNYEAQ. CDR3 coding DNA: TGTGCCAGCAGCCCGGACTTAAGGAGGGAGCCCCAGCATTTT. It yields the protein CASSPDLRREPQHF.

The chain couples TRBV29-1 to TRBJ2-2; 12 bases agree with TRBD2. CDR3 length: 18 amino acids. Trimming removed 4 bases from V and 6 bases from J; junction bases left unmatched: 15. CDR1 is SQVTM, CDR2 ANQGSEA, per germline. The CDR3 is CSVGGGLAGGPYAGELFF. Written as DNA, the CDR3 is TGCAGCGTTGGGGGCGGCCTAGCGGGGGGGCCCTACGCCGGGGAGCTGTTTTTT.